This record looks at one T cell receptor beta chain sequence and its context. This sample is part of a study of blood T cell repertoires in COVID-19. Study overall: Material from acute and convalescent COVID-19 was sourced from the United States, Italy and Spain.

Profiled with immunoSEQ multiplex PCR; TCRdb holds only in-frame clones, not every one. This sample has 150,000 to 200,000 clones, with 76% found just once. The CDR3 extends over 17 amino acids. Per germline, CDR1 SGHAT and CDR2 FQNNGV. The junction had 10 bases not matched to a gene; V was cut back by 2 bases and J by 7 bases. This TCR was sampled from a woman aged 50 to 60 with acute COVID-19. Sample: PBMCs or T cells enriched from blood (not recorded which). The chain carries TRBV11-2 and TRBJ2-2; 10 positions agree with TRBD1. The DNA for the CDR3 is TGTGCCAGCAGCTTAAGGGGACCTGGGGACAGGGGCGGGGAGCTGTTTTTT. This sequence encodes CASSLRGPGDRGGELFF.